What follows describes a single T cell receptor (beta chain). V shed 4 bases and J 1 base; nucleotides not matched to a gene: 3. CDR3 length: 14 residues. In germline, CDR1 is MNHNS, CDR2 SASEGT. The entry originates in a study of patients and donors after allogeneic stem cell transplantation. Each CDR3 protein gets one entry after TCRdb re-called the RT-PCR reads with MiXCR. The sample lists about a million distinct CDR3 sequences, around 17% occurring once. The chain employs TRBV6-1 and TRBJ1-1; 7 nucleotides line up with TRBD1. Sequencing was performed on blood, either unsorted or a sorted T cell fraction (not recorded which). This sequence originates from a human donor who was either an allogeneic HSCT recipient or a stem cell or donor lymphocyte infusion donor (not recorded which). It is not recorded whose cells these are; they may come from a transplant donor. CDR3 bases: TGTGCCAGCAGTGGTGAGGGGGCGAACACTGAAGCTTTCTTT. Encoded protein: CASSGEGANTEAFF.